What follows are 32 T cell receptor beta chains derived from one specimen sequenced in a study of shared clonotypes between healthy human individuals. Some clones are missing from TCRdb's copy, which holds only in-frame ones; the method was immunoSEQ multiplex PCR. The sample records 2 million to 2.5 million clones, more than 85% being singletons. Sequencing used naive CD4+ T cells from PBMCs. Described subset: CD45RA+ positively selected. These receptors were obtained from a man between 18 and 35 years old in good health. Some clones in this sample may be carry-over from other donors' samples.

This clone was found once. The chain joins TRBV18 to TRBJ2-2, with TRBD2 matching over 11 bases. The junction had 16 bases not matched to a gene; V was cut back by 5 bases and J by 5 bases. Germline assignment: CDR1 KGHSH and CDR2 LQKENI. This CDR3 contains 19 residues. The chain's CDR3 is CASSSTFSSGRAATGELFF. The CDR3 coding sequence is TGTGCCAGCTCATCGACATTTAGTAGCGGGAGGGCGGCGACCGGGGAGCTGTTTTTT.

This rearrangement joins TRBV5-1 to TRBJ2-1; D not resolved. The CDR3 loop spans 15 amino acids. V gave up 3 bases and J gave up 1 base, with 11 bases separating them. Germline lookup yields CDR1 SGHRS and CDR2 YFSETQ. The CDR3 DNA reads as TGCGCCAGCAGCTCCGATGAGCCTTCCTACAATGAGCAGTTCTTC. This encodes CASSSDEPSYNEQFF.

V and J are TRBV5-1 and TRBJ2-6; the D call may be TRBD1 or TRBD2 (5 bases each). Germline loops: CDR1 SGHRS, CDR2 YFSETQ. V was clipped by 3 bases and J by 0 bases, with 13 bases between them. This CDR3 has 17 amino acids. As DNA, the CDR3 is TGCGCCAGCAGCTCCCGGGACGGTCCCTCTGGGGCCAACGTCCTGACTTTC. It specifies CASSSRDGPSGANVLTF.

In regard to this clone: This CDR3 is also generated by other DNA sequences in the sample. The CDR3 loop is CASSVSGSPDTQYF. The CDR3 nucleotides read TGTGCCAGCAGCGTTAGCGGGAGTCCAGATACGCAGTATTTT. This chain connects TRBV9 to TRBJ2-3, with 9 bases lining up with TRBD2. The germline gives CDR1 SGDLS, CDR2 YYNGEE. This CDR3 comprises 14 residues. V was pared by 2 bases and J by 4 bases, with 2 bases of the junction left unmatched.

As concerns this clone: This sample includes further DNA sequences coding for the same CDR3. The chain uses TRBV5-1 and TRBJ2-5, with a weak D call TRBD1 (6 bases). Germline V gene data show CDR1 as SGHRS and CDR2 as YFSETQ. Trimming shortened V by 0 bases and J by 2 bases, and 8 bases separated the two germline ends. CDR3 length: 14 amino acids. The CDR3 DNA sequence: TGCGCCAGCAGCTTGGGCAGGGGACAAGAGACCCAGTACTTC. Translation: CASSLGRGQETQYF.

This chain joins TRBV6-1 and TRBJ1-2; 12 bases map to TRBD1. After removal of 2 bases from V and 2 bases from J, the junction contained 9 bases not matched to a gene. Germline values: CDR1 MNHNS, CDR2 SASEGT. This CDR3 contains 18 residues. The CDR3 region is CASSERSVGTGGNYGYTF. The CDR3 nucleotides are TGTGCCAGCAGTGAAAGGTCTGTCGGGACAGGGGGCAACTATGGCTACACCTTC.

The V and J genes are TRBV5-1 and TRBJ1-3, with a tentative D call TRBD1 (6 bases). V gave up 7 bases and J gave up 0 bases, with 17 bases separating them. Germline assignment: CDR1 SGHRS and CDR2 YFSETQ. This CDR3 has 16 amino acids. For the CDR3, the DNA is TGCGCCAGCGCAATGGACAGTTTATCCTCTGGAAACACCATATATTTT. Amino acid sequence: CASAMDSLSSGNTIYF.

J is TRBJ2-5 and V is TRBV7-7, with D possibly being TRBD1 or TRBD2 (5 bases each). The V gene's germline CDR1 is SSHAT and CDR2 FNYEAQ (reference sequence). This CDR3 spans 14 amino acids. V was cut by 1 base and J by 0 bases, with 6 bases left in between. The CDR3 sequence is CASSLGGDQETQYF. DNA for the CDR3: TGTGCCAGCAGCTTAGGAGGGGACCAAGAGACCCAGTACTTC.

The chain recombines TRBV7-6 with TRBJ1-1; 9 nucleotides align to TRBD1. There are 14 residues in the CDR3. V lost 5 bases and J lost 7; bases outside the gene matches: 8. Per the germline V gene, CDR1 is SGHVS and CDR2 is FNYEAQ. CDR3 protein: CASSHGTGFGEAFF. CDR3 nucleotide sequence: TGTGCCAGCAGCCACGGGACAGGGTTCGGTGAAGCTTTCTTT.

This chain links TRBV4-3 with TRBJ2-7, with 8 bases identical to TRBD2. With 1 base clipped from V and 2 bases from J, the junction kept 4 bases outside the gene matches. The CDR3 runs 15 residues. Germline V gene sequence: CDR1 LGHNA, CDR2 YSLEER. Here the CDR3 reads CASSQGLAGPYEQYF. The CDR3 nucleotides are TGCGCCAGCAGCCAAGGTTTAGCGGGACCCTACGAGCAGTACTTC.

The CDR3 here is CASSPIKRGRNSGNTIYF. The CDR3, as DNA: TGTGCCAGCTCACCAATAAAACGGGGACGGAACTCTGGAAACACCATATATTTT. The rearrangement uses TRBV18 and TRBJ1-3; D is perhaps TRBD1 (5 bases). Trimming took 2 bases from V and 0 from J, leaving 17 bases between them. This CDR3 spans 18 amino acids. Germline V gene sequence: CDR1 KGHSH, CDR2 LQKENI. The entire variable domain, with the rest obtained from reference TRBV18 and TRBJ1-3, is as follows: NAGVMQNPRHLVRRRGQEARLRCSPMKGHSHVYWYRQLPEEGLKFMVYLQKENIIDESGMPKERFSAEFPKEGPSILRIQQVVRGDSAAYFCASSPIKRGRNSGNTIYFGEGSWLTVV.

This chain links TRBV7-8 with TRBJ2-3; TRBD1 is a possible D gene (6 bases). Trimming took 6 bases from V and 1 from J, leaving 11 bases between them. The CDR3 has 14 amino acids. Looked up from germline, CDR1 is SGHVS and CDR2 is FQNEAQ. In nucleotides, the CDR3 is TGTGCCAGCAGTCAAAACAGGGGCACAGATACGCAGTATTTT. It translates to CASSQNRGTDTQYF.

This rearrangement joins TRBV7-9 to TRBJ2-7; 7 bases map to TRBD2. V lost 5 bases to trimming and J lost 0 bases; unmatched junction nucleotides: 10. There are 16 residues in the CDR3. Germline V CDR1 and CDR2: SEHNR, FQNEAQ (reference sequence). The DNA of the CDR3 is TGTGCCAGCAGCCCGTCAAGGGGCGGGGGCTCCTACGAGCAGTACTTC. It yields the protein CASSPSRGGGSYEQYF.

The V call is TRBV4-3, the J call TRBJ2-3; 8 nucleotides match TRBD2. The CDR3 length is 16 residues. Trimming at V came to 6 bases and at J to 1 base, leaving 9 bases not matched to a gene. Germline V CDR1 and CDR2: LGHNA, YSLEER. The CDR3 DNA follows: TGCGCCAGCAGTTTCAGGACTAGCAGTCGCACAGATACGCAGTATTTT. This translates into CASSFRTSSRTDTQYF.

The chain combines TRBV28 with TRBJ2-1; 7 bases map to TRBD1. V lost 2 bases and J lost 13; bases outside the gene matches: 11. The CDR3 runs to 14 residues. Germline values: CDR1 MDHEN, CDR2 SYDVKM. CDR3 residues: CASSLDGQEEGQFF. Here the CDR3 DNA reads TGTGCCAGCAGTTTAGATGGACAGGAGGAAGGTCAGTTCTTC.

V and J are TRBV28 and TRBJ1-2; D is ambiguous. Germline V gene sequence: CDR1 MDHEN, CDR2 SYDVKM. Trimming cost V 8 bases and J 5 bases, with 15 bases left between them. The CDR3 is made up of 13 amino acids. DNA of the CDR3: TGTGCCAGCCTTTTTGAGGTCGCGTATGGCTACACCTTC. It is translated as CASLFEVAYGYTF.

With regard to this clone: Other DNA sequences in the sample encode the same CDR3. The chain uses TRBV18 and TRBJ2-2; D not resolved. This CDR3 region has 15 residues. The V gene lost 1 base and the J gene lost 1 base, with 7 bases spanning the gap. Per germline, CDR1 KGHSH and CDR2 LQKENI. The CDR3 DNA reads as TGTGCCAGCTCACCACGGGCCAGGAACACCGGGGAGCTGTTTTTT. This translates into CASSPRARNTGELFF.

This clone was observed a single time. The rearrangement joins TRBV30 to TRBJ2-5; TRBD1 aligns across 8 bases. This CDR3 region has 14 residues. The V segment lost 1 base and the J segment 4 bases; nucleotides outside the gene matches: 5. Germline CDR1 is GTSNPN and CDR2 is SVGIG (reference sequence). The DNA of the CDR3 is TGTGCCTGGAGTGGCAGGGGGCGCCGAGAGACCCAGTACTTC. This encodes CAWSGRGRRETQYF.

This CDR3 is CASSGTSNEQFF. Here the CDR3 DNA reads TGTGCCAGCAGCGGAACCAGCAATGAGCAGTTCTTC. V gene TRBV9 combines with J gene TRBJ2-1; no clear D gene. CDR1 and CDR2 from the germline V gene are SGDLS and YYNGEE. V lost 3 bases to trimming and J lost 6 bases, with 7 bases between them. The length of the CDR3 is 12 residues.

The chain combines TRBV4-2 with TRBJ1-4, with no clear D. The CDR3 sequence is 16 residues long. V lost 10 bases to trimming and J lost 6 bases, with 24 bases between them. The V gene's germline CDR1 is LGHNA and CDR2 YNFKEQ. Here the CDR3 reads CATTLGSARGDEKLFF. The DNA of the CDR3 is TGTGCCACTACCTTGGGATCGGCCCGGGGAGATGAAAAACTGTTTTTT.

This clone showed up just once. This rearrangement joins TRBV5-1 to TRBJ2-7; 8 positions match TRBD2. With V trimmed by 2 bases and J by 0 bases, 7 bases remained unmatched. CDR1 SGHRS and CDR2 YFSETQ come from the germline V gene. This CDR3 has 16 amino acids. DNA of the CDR3: TGCGCCAGCAGCTTCTCCCCTAGCGGGTCCTCCTACGAGCAGTACTTC. It codes for CASSFSPSGSSYEQYF. Looking up the rest from reference TRBV5-1 and TRBJ2-7 gives the full variable domain: KAGVTQTPRYLIKTRGQQVTLSCSPISGHRSVSWYQQTPGQGLQFLFEYFSETQRNKGNFPGRFSGRQFSNSRSEMNVSTLELGDSALYLCASSFSPSGSSYEQYFGPGTRLTVT.

The chain links TRBV27 to TRBJ2-2; D is unclear. This CDR3 spans 16 amino acids. The germline V and J ends were trimmed by 5 bases and 0 bases, with 13 bases remaining between them. Germline CDR1 and CDR2: MNHEY and SMNVEV (reference sequence). This CDR3 reads CASSQRRAANTGELFF. The CDR3 coding sequence is TGTGCCAGCAGTCAACGTCGGGCGGCGAACACCGGGGAGCTGTTTTTT.

This clone was recorded a few times. The rearrangement joins TRBV15 to TRBJ1-3; 7 bases match TRBD1. This CDR3 has 12 residues. V was clipped by 6 bases and J by 4 bases; unmatched bases: 0. Germline CDR1 is LNHNV and CDR2 is YYDKDF (reference sequence). The CDR3 protein is CATRTGGNTIYF. The CDR3 DNA reads as TGTGCCACCAGGACAGGGGGAAACACCATATATTTT.

The rearrangement links TRBV7-2 to TRBJ1-1, with a weak D call TRBD1 (5 bases). V lost 8 bases, J lost 9 bases, and 19 bases lay in between. Germline-derived CDR1 and CDR2 are SGHTA and FQGNSA. This CDR3 has 13 amino acids. In nucleotides, the CDR3 is TGTGCCAGCTCCGAGGGAGGGGTCACAAAAGCTTTCTTT. Translated: CASSEGGVTKAFF. The variable domain in full, with the rest retrieved from reference TRBV7-2 and TRBJ1-1, is GAGVSQSPSNKVTEKGKDVELRCDPISGHTALYWYRQSLGQGLEFLIYFQGNSAPDKSGLPSDRFSAERTGGSVSTLTIQRTQQEDSAVYLCASSEGGVTKAFFGQGTRLTVV.

J is TRBJ1-2 and V is TRBV5-4; D call uncertain. The CDR3 spans 15 residues. The germline V gene encodes CDR1 SGHNT and CDR2 YYREEE (reference sequence). Trimming removed 1 base from V and 1 base from J, with 11 bases in between. The CDR3 nucleotides read TGTGCCAGCAGCTTGCGCACGGAGGGTAACTATGGCTACACCTTC. Translating it yields CASSLRTEGNYGYTF.

This chain uses TRBV28 with TRBJ2-3; the D gene could be TRBD1 or TRBD2 (5 bases each). Trimming shortened V by 5 bases and J by 5 bases, and 14 bases separated the two germline ends. Germline CDR1 is MDHEN and CDR2 is SYDVKM. The CDR3 covers 14 residues. The CDR3 sequence: CASSPAGAGDTQYF. In nucleotides, the CDR3 is TGTGCCAGCAGTCCCGCCGGGGCCGGAGATACGCAGTATTTT.

The V gene is TRBV27, the J gene TRBJ1-2; TRBD1 agrees at 12 bases. Trimming at V came to 10 bases and at J to 5 bases, leaving 11 bases not matched to a gene. Germline CDR1 MNHEY, CDR2 SMNVEV (reference sequence). CDR3 length equals 15 residues. The CDR3 is CATTAGQGALYGYTF. The CDR3 nucleotides are TGTGCCACCACGGCGGGACAGGGGGCGTTATATGGCTACACCTTC.

This chain joins TRBV28 and TRBJ1-1; 9 bases are shared with TRBD1. Germline loops: CDR1 MDHEN, CDR2 SYDVKM. The junction had 5 bases not matched to a gene; V was cut back by 5 bases and J by 4 bases. The CDR3 is 14 residues long. The DNA for the CDR3 is TGTGCCAGCAGTACGCAGACAGGGGGCACTGAAGCTTTCTTT. Translated: CASSTQTGGTEAFF.

The chain carries TRBV7-3 and TRBJ2-2; D call uncertain. The V end was cut by 5 bases, the J end by 1 base, with 14 bases between. In germline, CDR1 is SGHTA, CDR2 FQGTGA. CDR3 length: 16 amino acids. The DNA for the CDR3 is TGTGCCAGCAGCCCTCATAACGCCAAGAACACCGGGGAGCTGTTTTTT. Translated: CASSPHNAKNTGELFF. Combining the CDR3 with reference TRBV7-3 and TRBJ2-2 gives the whole variable domain GAGVSQTPSNKVTEKGKYVELRCDPISGHTALYWYRQSLGQGPEFLIYFQGTGAADDSGLPNDRFFAVRPEGSVSTLKIQRTERGDSAVYLCASSPHNAKNTGELFFGEGSRLTVL.

This rearrangement joins TRBV9 to TRBJ2-2; weak D call: TRBD2 (6 bases). CDR3 length equals 15 residues. The germline V and J ends were trimmed by 4 bases and 3 bases, with 13 bases remaining between them. In germline, CDR1 is SGDLS, CDR2 YYNGEE. CDR3 sequence: CASSREGEDTGELFF. CDR3 coding DNA: TGTGCCAGCAGCAGAGAAGGGGAGGACACCGGGGAGCTGTTTTTT. Complete variable domain (other parts from reference TRBV9 and TRBJ2-2): DSGVTQTPKHLITATGQRVTLRCSPRSGDLSVYWYQQSLDQGLQFLIQYYNGEERAKGNILERFSAQQFPDLHSELNLSSLELGDSALYFCASSREGEDTGELFFGEGSRLTVL.

CDR3 amino acids: CASAGTVDWLGLVGGYGYTF. The CDR3, as DNA: TGTGCTAGTGCCGGGACAGTAGATTGGTTGGGATTGGTTGGGGGCTATGGCTACACCTTC. The V and J genes are TRBV12-5 and TRBJ1-2; TRBD1 aligns across 7 bases. The CDR3 is made up of 20 amino acids. The V and J ends lost 7 bases and 4 bases, in that order; junction bases with no gene match: 27. Per germline, CDR1 LGHNT and CDR2 FRNRAP. Combining the CDR3 with reference TRBV12-5 and TRBJ1-2 gives the whole variable domain DARVTQTPRHKVTEMGQEVTMRCQPILGHNTVFWYRQTMMQGLELLAYFRNRAPLDDSGMPKDRFSAEMPDATLATLKIQPSEPRDSAVYFCASAGTVDWLGLVGGYGYTFGSGTRLTVV.

Worth noting for this clone: The sample holds other DNA sequences that translate to the same CDR3. This chain joins TRBV9 and TRBJ1-1; weak D call: TRBD1 (6 bases). Between the trimmed V and J ends, which lost 1 base and 2 bases, there was a span of 9 bases. CDR3 length equals 14 residues. The germline CDR1 and CDR2 sequences are SGDLS and YYNGEE. CDR3 DNA: TGTGCCAGCAGCGTAACGGGGGGCAACACTGAAGCTTTCTTT. It specifies CASSVTGGNTEAFF. The complete variable domain, with remaining parts taken from reference TRBV9 and TRBJ1-1, reads DSGVTQTPKHLITATGQRVTLRCSPRSGDLSVYWYQQSLDQGLQFLIQYYNGEERAKGNILERFSAQQFPDLHSELNLSSLELGDSALYFCASSVTGGNTEAFFGQGTRLTVV.